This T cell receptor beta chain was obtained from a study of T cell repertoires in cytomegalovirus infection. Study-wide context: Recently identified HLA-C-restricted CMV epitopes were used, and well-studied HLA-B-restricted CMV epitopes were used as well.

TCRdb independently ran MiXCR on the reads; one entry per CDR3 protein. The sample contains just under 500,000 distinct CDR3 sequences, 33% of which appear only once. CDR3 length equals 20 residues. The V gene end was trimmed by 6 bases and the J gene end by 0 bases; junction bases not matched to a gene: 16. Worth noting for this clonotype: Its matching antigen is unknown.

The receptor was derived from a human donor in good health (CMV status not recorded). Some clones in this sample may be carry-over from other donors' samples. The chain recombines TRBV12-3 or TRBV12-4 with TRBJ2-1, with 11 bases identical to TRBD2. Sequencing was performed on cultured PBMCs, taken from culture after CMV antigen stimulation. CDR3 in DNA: TGTGCCAGCAGCCCTCCGGGACTAGCGGCGTGGACCAGCTCCTACAATGAGCAGTTCTTC. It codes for CASSPPGLAAWTSSYNEQFF.